What follows are 13 T cell receptor beta chains derived from one specimen sequenced in a study of blood T cells in healthy people across ages. The second PCR ran about 6 to 12 cycles with a sample-barcoded 5' primer and J-beta primers. Via MiXCR, TCRdb re-called the 5' RACE reads, giving one row per CDR3 protein. The profile shows almost 550,000 distinct CDR3 sequences, around 24% of them singletons. The same data also went into a second study, on T cells of mothers and their children.

Sequenced input: blood. Every receptor here comes from a boy aged 10-17 years in good health.

This clonotype occurred a few times. The V and J genes are TRBV27 and TRBJ2-3; no firm D call. V was clipped by 0 bases and J by 6 bases, with 10 bases between them. The CDR3 is 14 amino acids. Germline V gene data show CDR1 as MNHEY and CDR2 as SMNVEV (reference sequence). CDR3 residues: CASSLSPLGDTQYF. The CDR3 DNA sequence: TGTGCCAGCAGTTTATCCCCGTTGGGGGATACGCAGTATTTT.

This clonotype was observed a few times. The chain employs TRBV4-2 and TRBJ2-1; 9 bases fit TRBD2. CDR3 length: 15 amino acids. V lost 4 bases to trimming and J lost 5 bases; unmatched junction nucleotides: 6. Germline assignment: CDR1 LGHNA and CDR2 YNFKEQ. The CDR3 loop is CASSLQASGDNEQFF. The CDR3 nucleotides are TGTGCCAGCAGCCTCCAGGCTAGCGGGGACAATGAGCAGTTCTTC.

At least ten counts were recorded for this clonotype. The chain carries TRBV7-3 and TRBJ2-3; no reliable D call. The CDR3 runs to 15 residues. Trimming removed 2 bases from V and 2 bases from J, with 11 bases in between. Germline CDR1 and CDR2: SGHTA and FQGTGA. The CDR3 here is CASSLGGGFTDTQYF. In DNA, the CDR3 is TGTGCCAGCAGCTTAGGTGGCGGATTCACAGATACGCAGTATTTT.

A few counts support this clonotype. A read error may produce the germline difference seen at one junction end. V is TRBV10-3 and J is TRBJ2-5; D is possibly TRBD1 or TRBD2 (5 bases each). This CDR3 is 16 amino acids long. Per the germline V gene, CDR1 is ENHRY and CDR2 is SYGVKD. The CDR3 loop is CATSEALSAGGETQYF. The DNA for the CDR3 is TGTGCCACCAGTGAGGCCCTCTCGGCTGGGGGAGAGACCCAGTACTTC.

The gene calls are TRBV7-9 and TRBJ2-1; D is perhaps TRBD1 (5 bases). The J call may be mistaken, given a closer DNA end match to TRBJ2-7. This CDR3 has 16 amino acids. Germline V gene lookup returns CDR1 SEHNR and CDR2 FQNEAQ (reference sequence). The DNA for the CDR3 is TGTGCCAGCAGCTACGCATCTGGGGCAGGTGACTACGAGCAGTACTTC. Translation: CASSYASGAGDYEQYF.

This clonotype was seen more than once but under ten times. The chain is built from TRBV13 and TRBJ1-2; unclear D gene. The CDR3 spans 14 residues. Germline loops: CDR1 PRHDT, CDR2 FYEKMQ (reference sequence). V lost 5 bases, J lost 7 bases, and 17 bases lay in between. The CDR3 region has the DNA TGTGCCAGCAGCGAAGAGGGCACGTCAGCTGGCTACACCTTC. It yields the protein CASSEEGTSAGYTF. The full variable domain, in which reference TRBV13 and TRBJ1-2 provide the parts outside the CDR3, is AAGVIQSPRHLIKEKRETATLKCYPIPRHDTVYWYQQGPGQDPQFLISFYEKMQSDKGSIPDRFSAQQFSDYHSELNMSSLELGDSALYFCASSEEGTSAGYTFGSGTRLTVV.

For this clonotype: At one end the junction does not follow the germline gene, possibly because of a read error. J is TRBJ2-3 and V is TRBV7-9; 11 positions agree with TRBD2. The CDR3 is made up of 16 amino acids. The germline gives CDR1 SEHNR, CDR2 FQNEAQ (reference sequence). The CDR3 nucleotides read TGTGCCAGCAGCGAGACTAGCGGGGCCAACACAGATACGCAGTGTTTT. This codes for CASSETSGANTDTQCF.

The table lists this clonotype with a few counts. The V call is TRBV20-1, the J call TRBJ2-5; 8 bases fit TRBD2. This CDR3 region has 13 residues. Per germline, CDR1 DFQATT and CDR2 SNEGSKA (reference sequence). The junction had 13 bases not matched to a gene; V was cut back by 5 bases and J by 11 bases. CDR3 nucleotides: TGCAGTGCTCTGAAGCGGGGGTATGGTGAGCAGTACTTC. It yields the protein CSALKRGYGEQYF.

This chain joins TRBV29-1 and TRBJ2-1; possible D gene TRBD2, 5 bases. This CDR3 is built from 12 residues. Trimming took off 0 bases at V and 9 bases at J, with 9 bases between the two ends. The germline V gene encodes CDR1 SQVTM and CDR2 ANQGSEA. The CDR3 here is CSVEDSSGEQFF. The CDR3 DNA sequence: TGCAGCGTTGAAGATTCCAGCGGTGAGCAGTTCTTC.

The rearrangement links TRBV28 to TRBJ2-1, with 8 positions matching TRBD2. V shed 6 bases and J 6 bases; nucleotides not matched to a gene: 10. The CDR3 is made up of 15 amino acids. Germline CDR1 and CDR2: MDHEN and SYDVKM. The CDR3 region is CASRTAGDRPNEQFF. CDR3 sequence (DNA): TGTGCCAGCAGGACAGCGGGGGATAGACCCAATGAGCAGTTCTTC.

This clonotype was observed a few times. V is TRBV6-6 and J is TRBJ2-4; 10 nucleotides align to TRBD2. CDR1 is MNHNY, CDR2 SVGAGI, per germline (reference sequence). The CDR3 sequence is 14 residues long. V was pared by 11 bases and J by 4 bases, with 8 bases of the junction left unmatched. CDR3 region: CAAFSGGTKNIQYF. CDR3 coding DNA: TGTGCCGCCTTTAGCGGGGGGACTAAAAACATTCAGTACTTC.

The genes are TRBV7-2 and TRBJ1-1; the D gene is possibly TRBD1 (6 bases). This CDR3 is 13 amino acids long. Between the trimmed V and J ends, which lost 4 bases and 6 bases, there was a span of 12 bases. Germline V gene lookup returns CDR1 SGHTA and CDR2 FQGNSA. The CDR3 spells CASSYQGSAEAFF. The CDR3 DNA sequence: TGTGCCAGCAGCTATCAGGGGTCGGCTGAAGCTTTCTTT.

This clonotype has only a few counts. The chain links TRBV7-9 to TRBJ2-1, with D perhaps matching TRBD1 or TRBD2 (6 bases each). The DNA matches TRBJ2-5 better at its end, which makes the J call doubtful. The CDR3 runs 14 residues. Germline V lookup: CDR1 SEHNR, CDR2 FQNEAQ (reference sequence). The CDR3 sequence is CASSLYRDSETQYF. CDR3 coding DNA: TGTGCCAGCAGCTTATACAGGGACTCAGAGACCCAGTACTTC.